The clone carrying this TCR beta chain was observed a few times. What it binds is not known. One entry per CDR3 protein results from TCRdb running MiXCR on the 5' RACE reads. The profile shows just under 550,000 distinct CDR3 sequences, about 16% of them singletons. This entry comes from a study of identical twins. Study conclusions and caveats: The conclusions drew on cross-sectional statistical analysis instead of tracking the same donors.

V dropped 7 bases and J dropped 5 bases, with 7 bases sitting between them. CDR1 SQVTM and CDR2 ANQGSEA come from the germline V gene. The CDR3 has 10 amino acids. The sample was also reused in another study, on yellow fever vaccine responses in identical twins. That study adds: Among the twins, the vaccine T cell response reportedly seemed partly convergent and partly personalized.

This sequence joins TRBV29-1 and TRBJ2-3; D is unresolved. The specimen was CD4+ T cells sorted from blood. This TCR derives from a woman between 18 and 30 years old in good health. CDR3 sequence (DNA): TGCAGCGGGGGATTAGATACGCAGTATTTT. This encodes CSGGLDTQYF.